A selection of T cell receptor beta chains follows, all from one sample in a study of cytomegalovirus exposure and HLA in healthy donors. Method: immunoSEQ multiplex PCR; TCRdb's copy keeps in-frame clones and lacks some. The table includes some 71,000 clones, roughly 72% detected once. Specimen: PBMCs. These receptors were taken from a woman aged 25 to 39 in good health and CMV-seropositive. Both conserved end residues are part of each CDR3. D genes are given only for firm matches. Some rows have no size entry. The others give once, few or many, or a class for an expanded clone.

CASSSKGENTGELFF TGTGCCAGCAGCTCAAAAGGGGAAAACACCGGGGAGCTGTTTTTT - TRBV7-9 few TRBJ2-2
CASTPNRETQYF TGCGCCAGCACCCCAAATAGAGAGACCCAGTACTTC - TRBV5-1 - TRBJ2-5
CASSPLGQGVFF TGTGCCAGCTCACCTTTGGGACAGGGGGTTTTCTTT TRBD1 TRBV18 - TRBJ1-1
CASSQVARGSGVKFF - - TRBV4-1 - TRBJ2-1
CASSLVLAGEVF TGTGCCAGCAGCTTGGTCCTAGCGGGAGAGGTCTTC TRBD2 TRBV5-4 once TRBJ2-1
CAFTQGYYTEAFF TGTGCCTTCACCCAGGGGTACTACACTGAAGCTTTCTTT - TRBV30 once TRBJ1-1
CASSYPTGTNAYEQYF TGTGCCAGCAGTTACCCCACCGGGACAAACGCCTACGAGCAGTACTTC - TRBV6-7 - TRBJ2-7
CATSRGQEYGYTF TGTGCCACCAGCAGAGGACAGGAGTATGGCTACACCTTC - TRBV15 - TRBJ1-2
CASTMGTSGHNEQFF TGTGCCAGCACTATGGGGACTAGCGGGCACAATGAGCAGTTCTTC TRBD2 TRBV28 - TRBJ2-1
CASSQILAGYAGELFF TGCGCCAGCAGCCAAATTCTTGCAGGGTACGCCGGGGAGCTGTTTTTT - TRBV4-1 - TRBJ2-2
CSVADTTDTQYF TGCAGCGTTGCGGACACCACAGATACGCAGTATTTT - TRBV29-1 - TRBJ2-3
CASSLEGGGPYEQYF TGTGCCAGCAGCTTAGAGGGGGGAGGGCCCTACGAGCAGTACTTC - TRBV7-9 - TRBJ2-7
CASSYSRNAVSYEQCF TGTGCCAGCAGTTACTCTCGGAATGCGGTCAGCTACGAGCAGTGCTTC - TRBV6-5 - TRBJ2-7
CASSQDLLAGAGEQYF TGTGCCAGCAGCCAAGATCTCCTAGCGGGAGCTGGGGAGCAGTACTTC TRBD2 TRBV14 - TRBJ2-7
CASSAQKTGFNSGNTIYF TGTGCCAGCAGCGCGCAAAAGACAGGGTTCAACTCTGGAAACACCATATATTTT - TRBV21-1 - TRBJ1-3
CASSIGPGRTGAPREPLFF TGTGCCAGCAGCATTGGGCCGGGCCGGACAGGGGCCCCAAGGGAACCACTGTTTTTT TRBD1 TRBV7-6 - TRBJ1-4
CASSLLDLGGNEQFF TGTGCCAGCAGCTTATTAGACTTGGGGGGGAATGAGCAGTTCTTC TRBD2 TRBV7-2 - TRBJ2-1
CASSTLSHGYTF TGTGCCAGTAGCACGTTAAGCCATGGCTACACCTTC - TRBV19 - TRBJ1-2
CSDMGPGQGMNTEAFF TGCAGCGATATGGGGCCGGGACAGGGGATGAACACTGAAGCTTTCTTT TRBD1 TRBV29-1 few TRBJ1-1
CASSFVGVNQPQHF TGTGCCAGCAGCTTCGTGGGAGTGAATCAGCCCCAGCATTTT - TRBV7-2 once TRBJ1-5
CASSPGGYRANVLTF TGTGCCAGCAGCCCGGGAGGGTACAGGGCCAACGTCCTGACTTTC TRBD2 TRBV7-2 - TRBJ2-6
CASRGQGFGYTF TGTGCCAGTAGAGGGCAGGGTTTTGGCTACACCTTC - TRBV19 - TRBJ1-2
CASSFLAGRSYNEQFF TGTGCCAGCAGCTTCTTGGCAGGTCGCTCCTACAATGAGCAGTTCTTC - TRBV7-8 - TRBJ2-1
CAISESTGGQQPQHF TGTGCCATCAGTGAGTCGACCGGGGGGCAACAGCCCCAGCATTTT - TRBV10-3 - TRBJ1-5
CSVGASGPSYEQYF TGCAGCGTTGGGGCCAGCGGCCCCTCCTACGAGCAGTACTTC - TRBV29-1 - TRBJ2-7
CASSETPGTKNNEQFF TGTGCCAGCAGTGAAACCCCCGGGACAAAAAACAATGAGCAGTTCTTC - TRBV2 - TRBJ2-1
CASSFSASGFGEQYF TGTGCCAGCAGTTTCTCGGCTAGCGGTTTTGGCGAGCAGTACTTC TRBD2 TRBV28 - TRBJ2-7
CASSSQRGTDTQYF TGTGCCAGCAGTAGCCAGCGAGGCACAGATACGCAGTATTTT - TRBV2 - TRBJ2-3
CASSAAGPFEQYF TGTGCCAGCAGCGCGGCGGGCCCCTTCGAGCAGTACTTC - TRBV5-8 - TRBJ2-7
CASSEAGRGGQGSYEQYF TGTGCCAGCAGTGAAGCGGGGAGGGGAGGACAGGGATCCTACGAGCAGTACTTC - TRBV25-1 once TRBJ2-7
CAWMVEGAGGYTF TGTGCCTGGATGGTCGAGGGGGCGGGTGGCTACACCTTC TRBD1 TRBV30 few TRBJ1-2
CASSQGTGGQTDTQYF TGCGCCAGCAGCCAAGGAACGGGAGGGCAGACAGATACGCAGTATTTT TRBD2 TRBV4-1 - TRBJ2-3
CSVVGGRTRSSYNEQFF TGCAGCGTTGTTGGCGGGAGGACCAGGAGCTCCTACAATGAGCAGTTCTTC TRBD2 TRBV29-1 - TRBJ2-1
CASSPEAFSGNTIYF TGTGCCAGCTCACCAGAGGCCTTCTCTGGAAACACCATATATTTT - TRBV18 once TRBJ1-3
CASSFGTENTEAFF TGTGCCAGCAGTTTCGGGACAGAGAACACTGAAGCTTTCTTT TRBD1 TRBV6-6 - TRBJ1-1
CASISPGTGGTEAFF TGTGCCAGCATTTCGCCCGGGACAGGGGGCACTGAAGCTTTCTTT TRBD1 TRBV6-5 - TRBJ1-1
CATSRDPGRNYGYTF TGTGCCACCAGCAGAGATCCGGGTAGGAACTATGGCTACACCTTC - TRBV15 - TRBJ1-2
CASRTGWVTTNEKLFF TGTGCCAGCAGGACAGGGTGGGTTACAACTAATGAAAAACTGTTTTTT TRBD1 TRBV28 - TRBJ1-4
CASSLYTGDNQPQHF TGTGCCAGCAGCTTGTACACCGGAGACAATCAGCCCCAGCATTTT - TRBV11-2 few TRBJ1-5
CASRNRQTTNEKLFF TGTGCCAGCAGAAATAGACAGACAACTAATGAAAAACTGTTTTTT - TRBV6-1 - TRBJ1-4
CAWNPRRGNTEAFF TGTGCCTGGAACCCCAGGAGGGGGAACACTGAAGCTTTCTTT - TRBV30 - TRBJ1-1
CASSQEATSGPYEQYF TGTGCCAGCAGCCAAGAAGCGACTAGCGGACCCTACGAGCAGTACTTC TRBD2 TRBV4-2 - TRBJ2-7
CASSFGHEQYF TGTGCCAGCAGTTTTGGGCACGAGCAGTACTTC - TRBV28 - TRBJ2-7
CASSQDRNPEQFF TGCGCCAGCAGCCAGGACAGGAACCCTGAGCAGTTCTTC TRBD1 TRBV4-1 - TRBJ2-1
CASSTGVRYGYTF TGTGCCAGCAGTACCGGGGTGCGTTATGGCTACACCTTC - TRBV6-5 - TRBJ1-2
CASSRGTGEETQYF TGTGCCAGCAGCAGGGGGACAGGGGAGGAGACCCAGTACTTC - TRBV21-1 - TRBJ2-5
CAWSARGGGTEAFF TGTGCCTGGAGTGCCAGGGGCGGTGGCACTGAAGCTTTCTTT - TRBV30 few TRBJ1-1
CASRGGAASRELFF TGTGCCAGCAGGGGGGGGGCCGCCTCCCGGGAGCTGTTTTTT - TRBV25-1 - TRBJ2-2
CATLQRDSTDTQYF TGTGCCACCCTTCAGCGAGACAGCACAGATACGCAGTATTTT - TRBV10-3 - TRBJ2-3
CASSGGRASDTQYF TGTGCCAGCTCTGGCGGGAGGGCCTCAGATACGCAGTATTTT TRBD2 TRBV6-5 - TRBJ2-3
CSVTGAGDRGAPDTQYF TGCAGCGTCACGGGGGCGGGAGACAGGGGAGCTCCAGATACGCAGTATTTT - TRBV29-1 - TRBJ2-3
CATSARDRGNYGYTF TGTGCCACCTCAGCCCGGGACAGGGGGAACTATGGCTACACCTTC TRBD1 TRBV7-8 few TRBJ1-2
CASSSPTRTAADQPQHF TGTGCCAGCAGTTCCCCAACTAGGACGGCTGCGGATCAGCCCCAGCATTTT - TRBV28 - TRBJ1-5
CASSLDGAGEQYF TGCGCCAGCAGCTTGGATGGTGCGGGAGAGCAGTACTTC - TRBV5-1 - TRBJ2-7
CASSRKRTSGNFNEQFF TGTGCCAGCAGCCGTAAAAGGACTAGCGGGAATTTCAATGAGCAGTTCTTC TRBD2 TRBV11-3 - TRBJ2-1
CASTQGGYGYTF TGTGCCAGTACCCAGGGGGGATATGGCTACACCTTC TRBD1 TRBV19 - TRBJ1-2
CASSPYTDTQYF TGTGCCAGCTCACCATACACAGATACGCAGTATTTT - TRBV18 few TRBJ2-3